The present T cell receptor beta chain was sequenced within a study of T cells after posttransplantation cyclophosphamide. General observations from the study: Donor CD8+ memory clones often dominated recipient blood repertoires at later times. Skin or GI-infiltrating T cells shared few TRB sequences with blood.

Concerning this clone: Its antigen is undetermined.

Method: immunoSEQ multiplex PCR; TCRdb's copy keeps in-frame clones and lacks some. Of some 5,400 clones listed, 90% to 95% were seen once; the top ten hold 1.4%. The germline V gene has CDR1 SNHLY and CDR2 FYNNEI. This CDR3 has 15 residues. The V segment lost 4 bases and the J segment 7 bases; nucleotides outside the gene matches: 8. The sequence came from a woman aged 60-75 years in good health, CMV-negative, and a related stem cell transplant donor. The chain recombines TRBV2 with TRBJ2-1, with 9 bases fitting TRBD1. Sequencing was carried out using CD4+ T cells sorted from bone marrow. CDR3 sequence: CASSGDRGMRNEQFF. The CDR3 nucleotides read TGTGCCAGCAGTGGAGACAGGGGGATGAGAAATGAGCAGTTCTTC.